This T cell receptor (beta chain) was sequenced during a study of control samples from healthy donors and cancer patients. Assay used: immunoSEQ multiplex PCR; TCRdb lists only in-frame clones, some missing. The table records tens of thousands of clones, roughly 91% of them present only once. This clone was found once. Other nucleotide sequences from this sample produce the same CDR3. This CDR3 contains 14 residues. The V end lost 0 bases, the J end lost 2 bases, and 8 bases lay between the germline ends. From germline, CDR1 is SGHDT and CDR2 YYEEEE. The sequencing sample was made of blood. The sequence came from a man aged 50 or older in good health. The chain recombines TRBV5-6 with TRBJ1-1; D call uncertain. The CDR3 protein is CASSLGGLNTEAFF. The DNA for the CDR3 is TGTGCCAGCAGCTTGGGAGGGCTTAACACTGAAGCTTTCTTT.